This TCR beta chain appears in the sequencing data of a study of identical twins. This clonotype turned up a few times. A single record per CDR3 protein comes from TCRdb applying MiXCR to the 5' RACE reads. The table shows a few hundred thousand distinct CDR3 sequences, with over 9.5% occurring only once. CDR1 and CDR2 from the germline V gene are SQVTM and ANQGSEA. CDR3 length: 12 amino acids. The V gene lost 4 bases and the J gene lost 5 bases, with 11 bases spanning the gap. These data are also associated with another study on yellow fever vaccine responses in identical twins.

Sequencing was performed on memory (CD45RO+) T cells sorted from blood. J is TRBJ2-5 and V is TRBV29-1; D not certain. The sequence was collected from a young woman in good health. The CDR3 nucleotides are TGCAGCGTTGCCTCTTTTGGGGAGACCCAGTACTTC. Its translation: CSVASFGETQYF.